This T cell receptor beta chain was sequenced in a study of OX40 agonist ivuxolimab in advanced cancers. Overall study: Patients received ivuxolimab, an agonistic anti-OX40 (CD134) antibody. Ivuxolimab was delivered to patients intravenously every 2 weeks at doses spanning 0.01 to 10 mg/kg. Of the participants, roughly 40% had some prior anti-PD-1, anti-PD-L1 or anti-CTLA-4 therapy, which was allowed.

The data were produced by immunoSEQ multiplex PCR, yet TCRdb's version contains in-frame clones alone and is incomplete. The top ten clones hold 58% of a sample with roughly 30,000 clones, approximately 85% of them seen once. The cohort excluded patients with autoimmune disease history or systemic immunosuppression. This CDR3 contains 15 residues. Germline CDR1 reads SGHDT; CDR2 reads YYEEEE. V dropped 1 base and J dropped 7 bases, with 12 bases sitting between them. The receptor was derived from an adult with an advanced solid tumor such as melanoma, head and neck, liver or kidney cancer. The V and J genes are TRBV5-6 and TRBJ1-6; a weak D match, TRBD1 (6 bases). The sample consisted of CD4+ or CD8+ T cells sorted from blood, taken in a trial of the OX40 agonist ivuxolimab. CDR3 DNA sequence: TGTGCCAGCAGCTTGAGGGGGGCCGGCAATTCACCCCTCCACTTT. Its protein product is CASSLRGAGNSPLHF.